The following is a T cell receptor (beta chain) sequence with its context. CDR3 length: 15 residues. CDR1 SEHNR and CDR2 FQNEAQ come from the germline V gene (reference sequence). Trimming took 0 bases from V and 1 from J, leaving 9 bases between them. TCRdb re-derived calls from the 5' RACE reads in MiXCR, one entry per CDR3 protein. The sample yields around 490,000 distinct CDR3 sequences, 14% seen once. The data belong to a study of identical twins. The data also belong to a second study, concerning yellow fever vaccine responses in identical twins.

The TCR originated in a woman aged 18-35 years in good health. The V and J genes are TRBV7-9 and TRBJ2-5, with D possibly matching TRBD2 (6 bases). Source material: CD4+ T cells sorted from blood. The CDR3 protein is CASSLAWRGQETQYF. In DNA, the CDR3 is TGTGCCAGCAGCTTAGCGTGGCGGGGCCAAGAGACCCAGTACTTC.